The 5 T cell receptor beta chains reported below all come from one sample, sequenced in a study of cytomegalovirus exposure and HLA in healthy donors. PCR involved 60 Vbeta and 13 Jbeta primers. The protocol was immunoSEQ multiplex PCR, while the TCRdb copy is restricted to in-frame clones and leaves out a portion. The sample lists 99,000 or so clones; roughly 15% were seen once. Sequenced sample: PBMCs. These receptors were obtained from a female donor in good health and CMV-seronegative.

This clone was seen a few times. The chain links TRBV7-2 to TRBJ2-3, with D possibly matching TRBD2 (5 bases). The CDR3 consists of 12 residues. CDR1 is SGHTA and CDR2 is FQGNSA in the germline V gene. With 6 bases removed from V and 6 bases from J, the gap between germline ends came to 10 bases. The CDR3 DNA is TGTGCCAGCAGTCATCCGGGGGATACGCAGTATTTT. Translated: CASSHPGDTQYF.

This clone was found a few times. CDR3 nucleotides: TGTGCCAGCAGTCGGGACAGAACCTACGAGCAGTACTTC. Translated, it gives CASSRDRTYEQYF. This sequence joins TRBV6-5 and TRBJ2-7, with TRBD1 identical over 7 bases. V shed 5 bases and J 2 bases; nucleotides not matched to a gene: 3. The CDR3 covers 13 residues. Per the germline V gene, CDR1 is MNHEY and CDR2 is SVGAGI.

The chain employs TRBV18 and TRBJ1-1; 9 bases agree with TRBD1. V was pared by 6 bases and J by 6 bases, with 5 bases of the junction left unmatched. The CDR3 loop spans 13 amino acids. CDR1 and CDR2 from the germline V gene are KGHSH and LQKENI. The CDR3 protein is CASSTRDRAEAFF. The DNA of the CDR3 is TGTGCCAGCTCCACCCGGGACAGGGCTGAAGCTTTCTTT.

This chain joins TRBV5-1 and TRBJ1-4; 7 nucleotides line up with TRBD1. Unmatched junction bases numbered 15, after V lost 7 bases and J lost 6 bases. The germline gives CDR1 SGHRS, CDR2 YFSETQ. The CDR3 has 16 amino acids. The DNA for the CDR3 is TGCGCCAGCGCCACCTCAGTACAGGGGCCTGATGAAAAACTGTTTTTT. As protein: CASATSVQGPDEKLFF. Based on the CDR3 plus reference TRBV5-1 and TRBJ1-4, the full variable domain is KAGVTQTPRYLIKTRGQQVTLSCSPISGHRSVSWYQQTPGQGLQFLFEYFSETQRNKGNFPGRFSGRQFSNSRSEMNVSTLELGDSALYLCASATSVQGPDEKLFFGSGTQLSVL.

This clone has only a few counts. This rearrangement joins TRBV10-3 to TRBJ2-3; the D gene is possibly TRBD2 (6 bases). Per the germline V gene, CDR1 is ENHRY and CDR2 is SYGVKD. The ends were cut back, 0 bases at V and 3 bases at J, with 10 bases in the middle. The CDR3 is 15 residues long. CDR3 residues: CAISESSEGTDTQYF. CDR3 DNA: TGTGCCATCAGTGAGTCGTCGGAGGGGACAGATACGCAGTATTTT.